This T cell receptor (beta chain) emerged from a study of cytomegalovirus exposure and HLA in healthy donors. Findings and caveats of the study: A later analysis showed TCR association rates differing by HLA locus, peaking at DRB1 and lowest at HLA-C. Some highly shared sequence variants likely arose as a pipeline artifact.

In regard to this clone: The antigen is not known.

The PCR contained 60 Vbeta and 13 Jbeta primers. Using immunoSEQ multiplex PCR, the repertoire was profiled, and TCRdb retains in-frame clones only, with some absent. Its clone listing holds tens of thousands of clones. CDR1 MGHDK and CDR2 SYGVNS come from the germline V gene. V lost 7 bases, J lost 6 bases, and 7 bases stayed unmatched. This CDR3 spans 13 amino acids. Material for sequencing was PBMCs. The V call is TRBV25-1, the J call TRBJ1-2; 8 nucleotides align to TRBD1. The receptor was derived from a man aged 35 to 55 in good health and CMV-seronegative. DNA for the CDR3: TGTGCCAGCACTCTGACAGGGGACGATGGCTACACCTTC. This sequence encodes CASTLTGDDGYTF.